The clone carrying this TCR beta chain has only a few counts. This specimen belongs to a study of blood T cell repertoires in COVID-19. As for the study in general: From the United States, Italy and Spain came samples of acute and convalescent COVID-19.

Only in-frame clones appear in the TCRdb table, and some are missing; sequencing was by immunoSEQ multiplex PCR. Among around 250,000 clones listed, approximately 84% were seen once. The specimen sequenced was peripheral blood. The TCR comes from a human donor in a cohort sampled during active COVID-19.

The CDR3 coding sequence is TGTGCCAGCAGTTATCAGGGGGCCAGCTACGAGCAGTACTTC. This sequence encodes CASSYQGASYEQYF. The chain employs TRBV6-2 or TRBV6-3 and TRBJ2-7, with 8 bases lining up with TRBD1. The CDR3 spans 14 residues. Trimming cost V 3 bases and J 3 bases; bases outside gene matches: 4. Germline CDR1 is MNHEY and CDR2 is SVGEGT.